Listed below are T cell receptor beta chains from one sample, sequenced in a study of cytomegalovirus exposure and HLA in healthy donors. Libraries were prepared by immunoSEQ multiplex PCR; TCRdb keeps only in-frame clonotypes and omits some of them. This repertoire comprises roughly 54,000 clones; its ten largest clones make up 10% to 15%. Material: PBMCs. Receptor source: a woman aged 30 to 39 in good health and CMV-seropositive. Both conserved end residues are part of each CDR3. Fields, in order: V gene, J gene, D gene, CDR3 protein, CDR3 DNA. D genes are given only for firm matches.

v_call: TRBV5-1
j_call: TRBJ2-1
d_call: .
cdr3_aa: CASSLIIGNEQFF
cdr3_nt: TGCGCCAGCAGCCTCATCATCGGGAATGAGCAGTTCTTC

v_call: TRBV5-1
j_call: TRBJ2-3
d_call: TRBD2
cdr3_aa: CASSPGASGSTDTQYF
cdr3_nt: TGCGCCAGCAGCCCCGGGGCTAGCGGGAGCACAGATACGCAGTATTTT

v_call: TRBV30
j_call: TRBJ2-7
d_call: .
cdr3_aa: CAWSVLLESYEQYF
cdr3_nt: TGTGCCTGGAGTGTACTGCTGGAGAGCTACGAGCAGTACTTC

v_call: TRBV5-6
j_call: TRBJ1-6
d_call: .
cdr3_aa: CASSSGYSGFVALHF
cdr3_nt: TGTGCCAGCAGCTCCGGTTATTCAGGGTTCGTGGCCCTCCACTTT

v_call: TRBV4-1
j_call: TRBJ2-7
d_call: TRBD2
cdr3_aa: CASSHPASGRAHEQYF
cdr3_nt: TGCGCCAGCAGCCACCCCGCGAGCGGGAGGGCTCACGAGCAGTACTTC

v_call: TRBV10-2
j_call: TRBJ2-7
d_call: .
cdr3_aa: CASKGLDSYEQYF
cdr3_nt: TGCGCCAGCAAGGGGCTAGACTCCTACGAGCAGTACTTC

v_call: TRBV4-1
j_call: TRBJ2-5
d_call: TRBD2
cdr3_aa: CASSQGASGGVEEETQYF
cdr3_nt: TGCGCCAGCAGCCAAGGGGCTTCGGGGGGAGTAGAGGAAGAGACCCAGTACTTC

v_call: TRBV5-1
j_call: TRBJ1-1
d_call: .
cdr3_aa: CASSLAGVGLAFF
cdr3_nt: TGCGCCAGCAGCTTGGCCGGGGTAGGATTAGCTTTCTTT

v_call: TRBV5-1
j_call: TRBJ1-2
d_call: .
cdr3_aa: CASSLEAGAGGRYTF
cdr3_nt: TGCGCCAGCAGCTTGGAAGCGGGGGCGGGCGGTCGCTACACCTTC

v_call: TRBV30
j_call: TRBJ2-3
d_call: .
cdr3_aa: CAGGRRTGGQDTQYF
cdr3_nt: TGTGCCGGGGGTAGGCGGACGGGGGGCCAAGATACGCAGTATTTT

v_call: TRBV2
j_call: TRBJ2-3
d_call: TRBD2
cdr3_aa: CASSGGRGRATDTQYF
cdr3_nt: TGTGCCAGCAGTGGCGGGCGGGGGAGGGCCACAGATACGCAGTATTTT

v_call: TRBV6-5
j_call: TRBJ2-7
d_call: TRBD2
cdr3_aa: CATGLARYEQYF
cdr3_nt: TGTGCCACGGGACTAGCCCGCTACGAGCAGTACTTC

v_call: TRBV30
j_call: TRBJ2-7
d_call: TRBD1
cdr3_aa: CAWTKTGGPYEQYF
cdr3_nt: TGTGCCTGGACAAAGACAGGGGGCCCCTACGAGCAGTACTTC

v_call: TRBV6-5
j_call: TRBJ1-6
d_call: .
cdr3_aa: CASSQVRDSHLHF
cdr3_nt: TGTGCCAGCAGTCAAGTCAGGGATTCACACCTCCACTTT